This TCR beta chain was captured in a study of T cells in Graves' hyperthyroidism and ophthalmopathy. Authors of the study amplified TCR beta CDR3 regions from RNA transcripts. Carried out on the TCR CDR3, a first-round RT-PCR used the HTBI primer set. MiXCR was run by TCRdb on the multiplex PCR reads, yielding one entry per CDR3 protein. The data hold hundreds of thousands of distinct CDR3 sequences, with approximately 15% observed a single time. At least ten counts were recorded for this clonotype. V was pared by 3 bases and J by 6 bases, with 9 bases between. Germline V lookup: CDR1 KGHSH, CDR2 LQKENI. The CDR3 loop spans 13 amino acids.

The chain uses TRBV18 and TRBJ2-1; no definite D call. The sequence derives from a woman aged 18-30 years with Graves' hyperthyroidism. Sequenced: blood. The CDR3 DNA reads as TGTGCCAGCTCACCGATCATGGGCAATGAGCAGTTCTTC. Amino acids: CASSPIMGNEQFF.